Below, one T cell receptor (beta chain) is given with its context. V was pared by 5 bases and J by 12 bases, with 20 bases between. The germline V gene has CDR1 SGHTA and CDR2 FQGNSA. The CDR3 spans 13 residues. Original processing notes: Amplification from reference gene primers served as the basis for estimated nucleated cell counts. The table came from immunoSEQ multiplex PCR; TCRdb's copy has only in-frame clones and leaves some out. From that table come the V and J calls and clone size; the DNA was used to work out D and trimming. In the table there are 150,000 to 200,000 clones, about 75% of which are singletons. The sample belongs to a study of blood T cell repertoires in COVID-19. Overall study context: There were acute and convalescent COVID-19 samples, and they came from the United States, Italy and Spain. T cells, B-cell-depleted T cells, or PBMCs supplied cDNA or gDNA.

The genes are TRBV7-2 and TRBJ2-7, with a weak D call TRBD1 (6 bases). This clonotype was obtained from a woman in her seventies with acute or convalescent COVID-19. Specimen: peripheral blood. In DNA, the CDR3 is TGTGCCAGCAGCACCGGACAGCCTGGGGTAGGGTACTTC. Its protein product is CASSTGQPGVGYF.